The 31 T cell receptor beta chains below all came from one sample that was sequenced in a study of blood T cell repertoires in COVID-19. Data came from immunoSEQ multiplex PCR; TCRdb stores just in-frame clones and leaves some out. This sample carries 150,000 to 200,000 clones, approximately 84% of them seen once, and the ten largest clones take approximately 10%. Material: peripheral blood. Receptors originate from a man aged 70-80 years with active or convalescent COVID-19.

The V call is TRBV7-6, the J call TRBJ2-1; 8 nucleotides match TRBD2. This CDR3 region has 15 residues. The ends lost 2 bases at V and 5 bases at J; junction bases unmatched: 5. CDR1 SGHVS and CDR2 FNYEAQ come from the germline V gene. CDR3 protein: CASSLLGLANNEQFF. For the CDR3, the DNA is TGTGCCAGCAGCTTACTAGGACTAGCTAACAATGAGCAGTTCTTC. The full variable domain, in which reference TRBV7-6 and TRBJ2-1 provide the parts outside the CDR3, is GAGVSQSPRYKVTKRGQDVALRCDPISGHVSLYWYRQALGQGPEFLTYFNYEAQQDKSGLPNDRFSAERPEGSISTLTIQRTEQRDSAMYRCASSLLGLANNEQFFGPGTRLTVL.

The chain combines TRBV5-4 with TRBJ2-5, with D perhaps TRBD1 (6 bases). The V end lost 1 base, the J end lost 3 bases, and 10 bases lay between the germline ends. Germline assignment: CDR1 SGHNT and CDR2 YYREEE (reference sequence). The CDR3 contains 14 residues. The CDR3 is CASSLYAGEETQYF. CDR3 nucleotides: TGTGCCAGCAGCTTGTATGCAGGGGAAGAGACCCAGTACTTC.

DNA of the CDR3: TGTGCCAGTAGTACGTCCGGCGGTGGTGAAAAACTGTTTTTT. Translation: CASSTSGGGEKLFF. V and J are TRBV19 and TRBJ1-4, with D unclear. This CDR3 has 14 residues. Trimming took off 4 bases at V and 7 bases at J, with 13 bases between the two ends. Germline CDR1 reads LNHDA; CDR2 reads SQIVND (reference sequence).

The gene calls are TRBV9 and TRBJ1-2; maybe TRBD1 (6 bases). Germline V lookup: CDR1 SGDLS, CDR2 YYNGEE. Deletions cut 3 bases from V and 8 bases from J, with 20 bases between. The CDR3 runs 15 residues. The CDR3 protein is CASSASGTSGGGYTF. CDR3 DNA sequence: TGTGCCAGCAGCGCCTCGGGGACAAGTGGTGGGGGCTACACCTTC.

In this sample, this clone turned up a few times. V gene TRBV27 combines with J gene TRBJ1-6; unclear D gene. CDR1 and CDR2 from the germline V gene are MNHEY and SMNVEV (reference sequence). The CDR3 is 16 amino acids. V lost 5 bases, J lost 0 bases, and 11 bases lay in between. In nucleotides, the CDR3 is TGTGCCAGCAGTAGGACTCAAAGCTCCTATAATTCACCCCTCCACTTT. Residues: CASSRTQSSYNSPLHF.

This clone was detected only once. The chain employs TRBV5-5 and TRBJ2-2; 9 bases fit TRBD2. This CDR3 is built from 17 residues. The junction had 4 bases not matched to a gene; V was cut back by 0 bases and J by 1 base. Germline-derived CDR1 and CDR2 are SGHKS and YYEKEE (reference sequence). The CDR3: CASSLGLAEGNTGELFF. CDR3 nucleotides: TGTGCCAGCAGCTTGGGACTAGCGGAGGGGAACACCGGGGAGCTGTTTTTT. Using reference TRBV5-5 and TRBJ2-2 for the parts outside the CDR3, the full variable domain is DAGVTQSPTHLIKTRGQQVTLRCSPISGHKSVSWYQQVLGQGPQFIFQYYEKEERGRGNFPDRFSARQFPNYSSELNVNALLLGDSALYLCASSLGLAEGNTGELFFGEGSRLTVL.

The DNA for the CDR3 is TGTGCCAGCAGCGACAGACACGAATACACTGAAGCTTTCTTT. Encoded protein: CASSDRHEYTEAFF. The J gene is TRBJ1-1, the V gene TRBV7-2; the D gene is possibly TRBD1 (5 bases). From germline, CDR1 is SGHTA and CDR2 FQGNSA. The CDR3 has 14 residues. V dropped 5 bases and J dropped 3 bases, with 13 bases sitting between them.

The chain joins TRBV6-5 to TRBJ1-1; no clear D. Between the trimmed V and J ends, which lost 6 bases and 0 bases, there was a span of 14 bases. The germline V gene has CDR1 MNHEY and CDR2 SVGAGI. The CDR3 is 15 residues long. The CDR3 bases are TGTGCCAGCAGAGCGGACCAGAGGATGAACACTGAAGCTTTCTTT. Translating it yields CASRADQRMNTEAFF.

This clone was counted ten times or more. The chain combines TRBV30 with TRBJ1-5; D perhaps matches TRBD1 (6 bases). Germline V lookup: CDR1 GTSNPN, CDR2 SVGIG (reference sequence). The CDR3 is 15 amino acids. Trimming cost V 3 bases and J 0 bases, with 12 bases left between them. CDR3 region: CAWRSKGDSNQPQHF. The CDR3 DNA is TGTGCCTGGAGGTCGAAGGGGGATAGCAATCAGCCCCAGCATTTT. Full variable domain (rest looked up from reference TRBV30 and TRBJ1-5): SQTIHQWPATLVQPVGSPLSLECTVEGTSNPNLYWYRQAAGRGLQLLFYSVGIGQISSEVPQNLSASRPQDRQFILSSKKLLLSDSGFYLCAWRSKGDSNQPQHFGDGTRLSIL.

The chain links TRBV20-1 to TRBJ1-2, with D tentatively TRBD1 (6 bases). The CDR3 consists of 11 residues. The V gene's germline CDR1 is DFQATT and CDR2 SNEGSKA (reference sequence). V shed 4 bases and J shed 5 bases, with 8 bases lying between them. CDR3: CSANGQYGYTF. CDR3 DNA: TGCAGTGCTAACGGACAGTATGGCTACACCTTC.

The chain links TRBV27 to TRBJ2-7; D is undetermined. This CDR3 region has 13 residues. V lost 5 bases and J 2 bases, leaving 10 bases between the germline ends. Germline loops: CDR1 MNHEY, CDR2 SMNVEV (reference sequence). CDR3 sequence (DNA): TGTGCCAGCAGTGCGAGGTCGCCCTACGAGCAGTACTTC. Protein sequence: CASSARSPYEQYF.

J is TRBJ1-2 and V is TRBV7-9; perhaps TRBD1 as D (5 bases). This CDR3 has 14 amino acids. V lost 3 bases to trimming and J lost 8 bases, with 16 bases between them. Germline V gene sequence: CDR1 SEHNR, CDR2 FQNEAQ (reference sequence). CDR3: CASSLGGSRWGYTF. The CDR3, as DNA: TGTGCCAGCAGCTTGGGGGGGTCCCGGTGGGGCTACACCTTC.

The chain couples TRBV3-1 (or the pseudogene TRBV3-2) to TRBJ2-2, with D possibly matching TRBD2 (6 bases). Trimming cost V 0 bases and J 7 bases, with 15 bases left between them. Looked up from germline, CDR1 is LGHDT and CDR2 is YNNKEL (reference sequence). The CDR3 is 16 amino acids. The CDR3 loop is CASSQEGRELVGELFF. The CDR3 nucleotides read TGTGCCAGCAGCCAAGAAGGACGGGAGCTAGTCGGGGAGCTGTTTTTT.

The chain joins TRBV11-1 to TRBJ1-1; perhaps TRBD1 as D (5 bases). This CDR3 comprises 15 residues. Trimming pared 2 bases from V and 1 base from J, leaving 11 bases between. CDR1 and CDR2 (germline): SGHAT, FQDESV (reference sequence). The DNA of the CDR3 is TGTGCCAGCAGCTTACCTGGACATTCGAACACTGAAGCTTTCTTT. This gives the protein CASSLPGHSNTEAFF.

The chain has TRBV25-1 and TRBJ1-4; no clear D gene. The V end lost 4 bases, the J end lost 10 bases, and 7 bases lay between the germline ends. The CDR3 has 11 residues. Germline V gene data show CDR1 as MGHDK and CDR2 as SYGVNS. CDR3 in DNA: TGTGCCAGCAGTGGTTCGGGAAAACTGTTTTTT. Translating gives CASSGSGKLFF. The full variable domain, rest sourced from reference TRBV25-1 and TRBJ1-4, is EADIYQTPRYLVIGTGKKITLECSQTMGHDKMYWYQQDPGMELHLIHYSYGVNSTEKGDLSSESTVSRIRTEHFPLTLESARPSHTSQYLCASSGSGKLFFGSGTQLSVL.

The rearrangement uses TRBV12-3 or TRBV12-4 and TRBJ2-7, with D hard to call. V was shortened by 6 bases and J by 3 bases, with 12 bases between the two germline ends. The CDR3 loop spans 13 amino acids. The CDR3 DNA reads TGTGCCAGCAGGGCAGGTAAACTCTACGAGCAGTACTTC. Translation gives CASRAGKLYEQYF.

This sequence joins TRBV5-1 and TRBJ2-7; 8 bases line up with TRBD1. Germline assignment: CDR1 SGHRS and CDR2 YFSETQ. V shed 0 bases and J 7 bases; nucleotides not matched to a gene: 12. The CDR3 length is 16 residues. The DNA for the CDR3 is TGCGCCAGCAGCTTGGCCTCAGGGGGCGCGAATGGGGAGCAGTACTTC. Protein sequence: CASSLASGGANGEQYF.

The chain recombines TRBV5-1 with TRBJ2-1; TRBD2 agrees at 8 bases. Per germline, CDR1 SGHRS and CDR2 YFSETQ. With 0 bases clipped from V and 8 bases from J, the junction kept 7 bases outside the gene matches. The CDR3 runs to 15 residues. The CDR3 region is CASSLEWVAGYEQFF. DNA for the CDR3: TGCGCCAGCAGCTTGGAGTGGGTAGCGGGGTATGAGCAGTTCTTC.

This clone was observed a few times. This chain uses TRBV5-8 with TRBJ1-6, with a weak D call TRBD1 (6 bases). This CDR3 comprises 16 residues. V lost 4 bases and J lost 1, with 12 bases in between. Germline V gene data show CDR1 as SGHTS and CDR2 as YDEGEE. CDR3 loop: CASSRTAESYNSPLHF. The CDR3 region has the DNA TGTGCCAGCAGCAGGACAGCTGAGTCCTATAATTCACCCCTCCACTTT. The variable domain in full, with the rest retrieved from reference TRBV5-8 and TRBJ1-6, is EAGVTQSPTHLIKTRGQQATLRCSPISGHTSVYWYQQALGLGLQFLLWYDEGEERNRGNFPPRFSGRQFPNYSSELNVNALELEDSALYLCASSRTAESYNSPLHFGNGTRLTVT.

The chain uses TRBV27 and TRBJ2-3; D is undetermined. This CDR3 contains 14 residues. Germline values: CDR1 MNHEY, CDR2 SMNVEV (reference sequence). V was clipped by 0 bases and J by 2 bases, with 6 bases between them. The CDR3 reads CASSLSEDTDTQYF. CDR3 bases: TGTGCCAGCAGTTTATCAGAGGACACAGATACGCAGTATTTT.

For the CDR3, the DNA is TGTGCCAGCAGCCCCCCGGGGGGGCCCTGGAATGAGCAGTTCTTC. Its translation: CASSPPGGPWNEQFF. The chain combines TRBV3-1 (or the pseudogene TRBV3-2) with TRBJ2-1; TRBD2 matches 8 bases. Germline V lookup: CDR1 LGHDT, CDR2 YNNKEL (reference sequence). The CDR3 extends over 15 amino acids. Trimming took 4 bases from V and 7 from J; bases not matched to a gene: 9.

This chain uses TRBV10-3 with TRBJ1-5; D gene ambiguous. Germline loops: CDR1 ENHRY, CDR2 SYGVKD. V was shortened by 2 bases and J by 11 bases, with 19 bases between the two germline ends. This CDR3 region has 15 residues. The CDR3 DNA sequence: TGTGCCATCAGTGAGAGGGAGGGCAGATCTAGGGCCCAGCATTTT. Protein product: CAISEREGRSRAQHF.

This rearrangement joins TRBV6-5 to TRBJ2-3, with 7 bases matching TRBD1. Germline CDR1 reads MNHEY; CDR2 reads SVGAGI. This CDR3 is built from 15 residues. The trim removed 4 bases at V and 2 bases at J, leaving 6 bases unmatched. The CDR3 nucleotides read TGTGCCAGCAGTTCTACAGGGGTGACCACAGATACGCAGTATTTT. Protein sequence: CASSSTGVTTDTQYF.

V usage is TRBV3-1 (or the pseudogene TRBV3-2) and J usage is TRBJ1-2, with D uncertain. CDR1 is LGHDT and CDR2 is YNNKEL in the germline V gene (reference sequence). There are 13 residues in the CDR3. Trimming took 1 base from V and 4 from J, leaving 7 bases between them. This chain's CDR3 is CASSQVRGYGYTF. CDR3 nucleotide sequence: TGTGCCAGCAGCCAAGTGAGAGGCTATGGCTACACCTTC.

The CDR3 region has the DNA TGCGCCACCTCCCGGGAGGGGGACACTGAAGCTTTCTTT. Its protein is CATSREGDTEAFF. This chain links TRBV5-1 with TRBJ1-1; D possibly corresponds to TRBD1 (6 bases). This CDR3 spans 13 amino acids. V dropped 9 bases and J dropped 3 bases, with 15 bases sitting between them. Germline CDR1 is SGHRS and CDR2 is YFSETQ.

This rearrangement joins TRBV18 to TRBJ2-3; 8 nucleotides align to TRBD1. Trimming removed 3 bases from V and 4 bases from J; junction bases left unmatched: 3. The CDR3 is made up of 14 amino acids. Germline CDR1 reads KGHSH; CDR2 reads LQKENI. CDR3 nucleotide sequence: TGTGCCAGCTCACCGACAGGGGCGGCAGATACGCAGTATTTT. This gives the protein CASSPTGAADTQYF. The full variable domain, with the rest looked up from reference TRBV18 and TRBJ2-3, is NAGVMQNPRHLVRRRGQEARLRCSPMKGHSHVYWYRQLPEEGLKFMVYLQKENIIDESGMPKERFSAEFPKEGPSILRIQQVVRGDSAAYFCASSPTGAADTQYFGPGTRLTVL.

The V gene is TRBV2, the J gene TRBJ1-5, with TRBD1 as a possible D gene (5 bases). This CDR3 spans 14 amino acids. The germline V gene has CDR1 SNHLY and CDR2 FYNNEI. Trimming left V 3 bases short and J 6 bases short, with 12 bases between. The DNA of the CDR3 is TGTGCCAGCAGTGACAGGGTAGCGGTTCAGCCCCAGCATTTT. This encodes CASSDRVAVQPQHF.

The chain employs TRBV7-7 and TRBJ2-2, with 8 bases identical to TRBD2. The CDR3 extends over 15 amino acids. Trimming took 9 bases from V and 3 from J; bases not matched to a gene: 9. Germline assignment: CDR1 SSHAT and CDR2 FNYEAQ (reference sequence). The CDR3 DNA reads as TGTGCCAGTACACTGGCAGCGGGGGACACCGGGGAGCTGTTTTTT. This encodes CASTLAAGDTGELFF. Based on the CDR3 plus reference TRBV7-7 and TRBJ2-2, the full variable domain is GAGVSQSPRYKVTKRGQDVTLRCDPISSHATLYWYQQALGQGPEFLTYFNYEAQPDKSGLPSDRFSAERPEGSISTLTIQRTEQRDSAMYRCASTLAAGDTGELFFGEGSRLTVL.

About this clone itself: This sample includes further DNA sequences coding for the same CDR3. The chain joins TRBV18 to TRBJ2-7; 10 positions match TRBD1. Germline CDR1 and CDR2: KGHSH and LQKENI. The V gene end was trimmed by 3 bases and the J gene end by 1 base; junction bases not matched to a gene: 3. The CDR3 consists of 15 residues. As DNA, the CDR3 is TGTGCCAGCTCACCCGGACAGGGGGGATCCTACGAGCAGTACTTC. Encoded protein: CASSPGQGGSYEQYF.

V is TRBV7-2 and J is TRBJ1-1; D perhaps matches TRBD1 (5 bases). The CDR3 runs to 14 residues. Germline V CDR1 and CDR2: SGHTA, FQGNSA. Trimming took off 3 bases at V and 1 base at J, with 9 bases between the two ends. CDR3 DNA sequence: TGTGCCAGCAGCTTCAGGAGGGGGAACACTGAAGCTTTCTTT. Amino acids: CASSFRRGNTEAFF.

The chain links TRBV5-1 to TRBJ2-7, with 9 positions matching TRBD2. Germline CDR1 reads SGHRS; CDR2 reads YFSETQ. This CDR3 has 18 amino acids. Trimming at V came to 0 bases and at J to 4 bases, leaving 14 bases not matched to a gene. The CDR3 sequence: CASSLGLRVAGVRYEQYF. CDR3 nucleotides: TGCGCCAGCAGCTTGGGCTTGCGGGTAGCGGGAGTACGGTACGAGCAGTACTTC.